The T cell receptor (beta chain) described here comes from a study of blood T cell repertoires in COVID-19. Whole-study context: Acute-phase and convalescent COVID-19 samples originated in the United States, Italy and Spain. The analysed material was cDNA or gDNA that came from T cells, B-cell-depleted T cells, or PBMCs.

The assay was immunoSEQ multiplex PCR, and TCRdb's table has in-frame clones only and misses some. This table holds around 160,000 clones, approximately 80% found once. The CDR3 runs 18 residues. Germline assignment: CDR1 MGHDK and CDR2 SYGVNS. V lost 3 bases to trimming and J lost 1 base; unmatched junction nucleotides: 8. The receptor comes from a human donor with acute or convalescent COVID-19. The donor label of this sample is uncertain. This chain connects TRBV25-1 to TRBJ2-1; 11 positions match TRBD2. The sequencing input was peripheral blood. DNA for the CDR3: TGTGCCAGCAGTGATATAGTTAGCGGGGGGGCGTCCTACAATGAGCAGTTCTTC. Translation: CASSDIVSGGASYNEQFF.